The next 19 T cell receptor beta chains were all read from a single sample in a study of vaccination effects on CD4 cells after COVID-19 (dated by TCRdb to between 2021 and 2022). The method behind the library was the immunoSEQ multiplex PCR assay. TCRdb's version of the immuneACCESS table is confined to in-frame rearrangements and falls short of the full clone set. An unresolved V gene accounts for under half of the shortfall where checked; the remainder is of unknown origin. In this sample the table shows around 21,000 clones, around 68% of which occur a single time. Clones ranked in the top ten supply approximately 10% of the sample. To identify antigen-specific CD4+ T cell clonotypes by their expansion, the ViraFEST assay first stimulated PBMC with viral peptide pools and then applied TCR sequencing. After around eleven days of culture, CD4+ T cells were isolated with the EasySep CD4+ T cell isolation kit. The absence of prior SARS-CoV-2 infection in healthy vaccine recipients was confirmed by negative nucleocapsid antibodies before and after vaccination.

Their recognized antigens are unknown. The specimen was CD4+ T cells from PBMCs cultured with HCoV-NL63 spike peptides, collected before COVID-19 vaccination. This specimen's cell subset or site label, per the study, means: HCoV-NL63 spike overlapping peptide pool stimulation. Receptor source: a human donor who received a COVID-19 vaccine.

The rearrangement links TRBV2 to TRBJ2-2, with 13 bases that match TRBD2. With V trimmed by 9 bases and J by 7 bases, 8 bases remained unmatched. The CDR3 spans 15 residues. Per the germline V gene, CDR1 is SNHLY and CDR2 is FYNNEI. The CDR3 loop reads CASGTSGVVGGELFF. The CDR3 DNA sequence: TGTGCCAGTGGGACTAGCGGGGTCGTCGGCGGGGAGCTGTTTTTT.

This chain uses TRBV12-3 or TRBV12-4 with TRBJ1-5; D is undetermined. CDR3 length equals 12 residues. Trimming stripped 2 bases from V and 5 bases from J, with 4 bases between. Here the CDR3 reads CASSLQDQPQHF. For the CDR3, the DNA is TGTGCCAGCAGTTTACAGGATCAGCCCCAGCATTTT.

The chain is built from TRBV9 and TRBJ1-3; 11 bases fit TRBD1. This CDR3 contains 15 residues. Germline-derived CDR1 and CDR2 are SGDLS and YYNGEE. V shed 3 bases, J shed 3 bases, and the junction held 2 bases outside the gene matches. CDR3 protein: CASSGGQGGGNTIYF. CDR3 DNA: TGTGCCAGCAGCGGGGGACAGGGGGGTGGAAACACCATATATTTT.

This clone was counted a few times. The V gene is TRBV10-3, the J gene TRBJ2-5, with TRBD2 matching 8 bases. Germline V gene lookup returns CDR1 ENHRY and CDR2 SYGVKD. The V segment lost 10 bases and the J segment 2 bases; nucleotides outside the gene matches: 9. The CDR3 is made up of 14 amino acids. CDR3 in amino acids: CATATRGAQETQYF. The CDR3 nucleotides are TGTGCCACCGCGACGCGGGGGGCTCAAGAGACCCAGTACTTC.

The chain's CDR3 is CAVNRGANYGYTF. CDR3 in DNA: TGTGCCGTTAATAGGGGGGCCAACTATGGCTACACCTTC. The chain couples TRBV11-2 to TRBJ1-2, with D possibly being TRBD1 (6 bases). This CDR3 has 13 amino acids. Germline CDR1 is SGHAT and CDR2 is FQNNGV. Between the trimmed V and J ends, which lost 11 bases and 2 bases, there was a span of 15 bases.

This clone was seen a few times. The chain is built from TRBV12-5 and TRBJ2-3, with 11 bases that match TRBD2. The V segment lost 9 bases and the J segment 5 bases; nucleotides outside the gene matches: 7. This CDR3 has 14 residues. Germline V gives CDR1 LGHNT, CDR2 FRNRAP. CDR3 bases: TGTGCTAGCTTACGGACTAGCGGGCTAGATACGCAGTATTTT. Protein: CASLRTSGLDTQYF.

V usage is TRBV2 and J usage is TRBJ1-1; no firm D call. CDR1 and CDR2 from the germline V gene are SNHLY and FYNNEI. The CDR3 consists of 14 residues. V lost 3 bases, J lost 3 bases, and 11 bases lay in between. The CDR3 region is CASSDSDLDTEAFF. The DNA for the CDR3 is TGTGCCAGCAGTGATTCCGACTTGGACACTGAAGCTTTCTTT.

The chain recombines TRBV5-1 with TRBJ1-1; TRBD1 matches 12 bases. CDR1 is SGHRS and CDR2 is YFSETQ in the germline V gene. CDR3 length: 14 amino acids. Losses at the gene ends were 2 bases for V and 11 bases for J; bases not matched to a gene: 7. The CDR3 coding sequence is TGCGCCAGCAGCTTACCGGGACAGGGGGCTGCGGCTTTCTTT. This sequence encodes CASSLPGQGAAAFF. Together with reference TRBV5-1 and TRBJ1-1, the CDR3 gives the full variable domain: KAGVTQTPRYLIKTRGQQVTLSCSPISGHRSVSWYQQTPGQGLQFLFEYFSETQRNKGNFPGRFSGRQFSNSRSEMNVSTLELGDSALYLCASSLPGQGAAAFFGQGTRLTVV.

The chain links TRBV19 to TRBJ2-3; D remains ambiguous. Trimming pared 7 bases from V and 0 bases from J, leaving 11 bases between. This CDR3 region has 14 residues. CDR1 is LNHDA and CDR2 is SQIVND in the germline V gene (reference sequence). DNA for the CDR3: TGTGCCAGTATGATTCTCGGAAGCACAGATACGCAGTATTTT. Translating gives CASMILGSTDTQYF.

The CDR3: CAWSVTRNTEAFF. The CDR3 nucleotides read TGTGCCTGGAGTGTAACAAGGAACACTGAAGCTTTCTTT. The rearrangement joins TRBV30 to TRBJ1-1; D gene uncertain. CDR1 and CDR2 from the germline V gene are GTSNPN and SVGIG (reference sequence). The CDR3 runs to 13 residues. Trimming cost V 0 bases and J 1 base, with 6 bases left between them.

The chain uses TRBV25-1 and TRBJ2-1, with D possibly matching TRBD1 (6 bases). The CDR3 runs 15 residues. The germline V gene encodes CDR1 MGHDK and CDR2 SYGVNS. Trimming removed 3 bases at V and 5 bases at J, with 14 bases between. CDR3 amino acids: CASSESRGVNNEQFF. CDR3 nucleotides: TGTGCCAGCAGTGAGTCCAGGGGAGTGAACAATGAGCAGTTCTTC.

This chain connects TRBV6-5 to TRBJ2-7; D may be TRBD1 (6 bases). CDR3 length: 12 amino acids. Trimming left V 8 bases short and J 4 bases short, with 12 bases between. Germline CDR1 is MNHEY and CDR2 is SVGAGI. CDR3 nucleotide sequence: TGTGCCAGCGAGGGGGATAGGTACGAGCAGTACTTC. Protein: CASEGDRYEQYF.

The gene calls are TRBV5-1 and TRBJ2-7, with D perhaps being TRBD1 or TRBD2 (5 bases each). The CDR3 covers 15 residues. V was clipped by 0 bases and J by 1 base, with 11 bases between them. Germline V lookup: CDR1 SGHRS, CDR2 YFSETQ. CDR3 DNA: TGCGCCAGCAGCTTGGATGGGACGCCGTCCTACGAGCAGTACTTC. It is translated as CASSLDGTPSYEQYF.

The chain carries TRBV20-1 and TRBJ1-2; 7 nucleotides agree with TRBD1. Germline values: CDR1 DFQATT, CDR2 SNEGSKA (reference sequence). The V gene end was trimmed by 3 bases and the J gene end by 4 bases; junction bases not matched to a gene: 8. The CDR3 consists of 14 residues. The CDR3 sequence is CSASKGAQGYGYTF. The CDR3 bases are TGCAGTGCTAGTAAGGGGGCGCAGGGCTATGGCTACACCTTC.

V usage is TRBV2 and J usage is TRBJ1-1, with no clear D. Germline loops: CDR1 SNHLY, CDR2 FYNNEI. Deletions cut 9 bases from V and 1 base from J, with 12 bases between. The CDR3 length is 13 residues. The CDR3: CASSTDPNTEAFF. In DNA, the CDR3 is TGTGCCAGTTCCACCGACCCGAACACTGAAGCTTTCTTT.

This chain connects TRBV18 to TRBJ1-2, with D possibly matching TRBD1 (5 bases). V lost 6 bases to trimming and J lost 6 bases, with 20 bases between them. Germline lookup yields CDR1 KGHSH and CDR2 LQKENI. There are 15 residues in the CDR3. The CDR3 coding sequence is TGTGCCAGCTCTCATCTAGAGGTCCCGGGGGATGGCTACACCTTC. Its translation: CASSHLEVPGDGYTF.

This clone was detected only a few times. The chain recombines TRBV19 with TRBJ2-6; maybe TRBD1 (5 bases). The ends were cut back, 4 bases at V and 0 bases at J, with 19 bases in the middle. Germline V lookup: CDR1 LNHDA, CDR2 SQIVND (reference sequence). There are 19 residues in the CDR3. The CDR3 is CASSTLRAAKYSGANVLTF. In DNA form, the CDR3 reads TGTGCCAGTAGTACTCTCAGGGCAGCCAAATACTCTGGGGCCAACGTCCTGACTTTC. Supplemented by reference TRBV19 and TRBJ2-6, the full variable domain reads DGGITQSPKYLFRKEGQNVTLSCEQNLNHDAMYWYRQDPGQGLRLIYYSQIVNDFQKGDIAEGYSVSREKKESFPLTVTSAQKNPTAFYLCASSTLRAAKYSGANVLTFGAGSRLTVL.

This rearrangement joins TRBV7-9 to TRBJ2-1; TRBD2 aligns across 10 bases. The CDR3 has 15 residues. The J segment lost 5 bases and the V segment lost 1 base, leaving 2 bases of the junction unmatched. Germline loops: CDR1 SEHNR, CDR2 FQNEAQ (reference sequence). CDR3 amino acids: CASSLERGGHNEQFF. The CDR3 nucleotides are TGTGCCAGCAGCTTAGAGCGGGGGGGACACAATGAGCAGTTCTTC.

The chain uses TRBV2 and TRBJ2-1; 10 positions match TRBD2. This CDR3 contains 17 residues. Germline trimming cut 2 bases from V and 9 bases from J; bases unmatched to any gene: 13. Per germline, CDR1 SNHLY and CDR2 FYNNEI. In DNA form, the CDR3 reads TGTGCCAGCAGTGAAAAGGTAGCGGGAGGAGTACGGGTTGAGCAGTTCTTC. This encodes CASSEKVAGGVRVEQFF. Full variable domain (remainder filled in from reference TRBV2 and TRBJ2-1): EPEVTQTPSHQVTQMGQEVILRCVPISNHLYFYWYRQILGQKVEFLVSFYNNEISEKSEIFDDQFSVERPDGSNFTLKIRSTKLEDSAMYFCASSEKVAGGVRVEQFFGPGTRLTVL.